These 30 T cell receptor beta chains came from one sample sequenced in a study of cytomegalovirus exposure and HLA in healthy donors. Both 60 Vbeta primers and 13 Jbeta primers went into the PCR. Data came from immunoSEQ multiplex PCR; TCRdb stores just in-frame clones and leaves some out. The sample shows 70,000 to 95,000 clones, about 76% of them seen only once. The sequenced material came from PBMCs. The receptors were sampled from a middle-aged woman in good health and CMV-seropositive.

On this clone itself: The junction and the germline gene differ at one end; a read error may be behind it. The CDR3 protein is CASSGPRVGETQYF. Written as DNA, the CDR3 is TGTGCTAGCAGCGGTCCGAGGGTTGGAGAGACCCAGTACTTC. The V and J genes are TRBV7-7 and TRBJ2-5; TRBD2 might be the D (5 bases). Germline values: CDR1 SSHAT, CDR2 FNYEAQ (reference sequence). The length of the CDR3 is 14 residues.

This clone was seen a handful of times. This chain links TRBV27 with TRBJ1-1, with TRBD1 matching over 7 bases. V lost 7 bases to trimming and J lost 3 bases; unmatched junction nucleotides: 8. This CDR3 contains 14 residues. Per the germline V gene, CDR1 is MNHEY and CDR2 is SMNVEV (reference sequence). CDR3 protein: CASNRQGGYTEAFF. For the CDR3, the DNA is TGTGCCAGCAACCGACAGGGTGGATACACTGAAGCTTTCTTT.

The CDR3 coding sequence is TGTGCCAGCAGCGTAGATGTTGCGAGCTCCTACAATGAGCAGTTCTTC. Encoded protein: CASSVDVASSYNEQFF. The gene calls are TRBV9 and TRBJ2-1; D is ambiguous. V lost 0 bases and J 0 bases, leaving 10 bases between the germline ends. CDR1 and CDR2 (germline): SGDLS, YYNGEE. This CDR3 region has 16 residues.

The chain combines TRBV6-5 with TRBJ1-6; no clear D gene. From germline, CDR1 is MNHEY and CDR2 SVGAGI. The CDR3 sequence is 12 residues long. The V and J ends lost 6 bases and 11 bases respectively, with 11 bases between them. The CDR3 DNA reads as TGTGCCAGCAGGCTCCCCCGGGCACCCCTCCACTTT. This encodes CASRLPRAPLHF.

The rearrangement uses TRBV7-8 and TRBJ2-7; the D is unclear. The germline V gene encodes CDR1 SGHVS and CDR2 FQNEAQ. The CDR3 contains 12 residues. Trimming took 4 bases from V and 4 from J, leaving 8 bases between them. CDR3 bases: TGTGCCAGCAGCTCTAAGCCTTACGAGCAGTACTTC. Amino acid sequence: CASSSKPYEQYF.

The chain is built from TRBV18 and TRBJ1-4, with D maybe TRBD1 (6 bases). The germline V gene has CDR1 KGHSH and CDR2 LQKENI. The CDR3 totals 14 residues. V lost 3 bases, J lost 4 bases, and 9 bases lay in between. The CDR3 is CASSPGHLNEKLFF. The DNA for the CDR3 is TGTGCCAGCTCACCGGGACACCTTAATGAAAAACTGTTTTTT.

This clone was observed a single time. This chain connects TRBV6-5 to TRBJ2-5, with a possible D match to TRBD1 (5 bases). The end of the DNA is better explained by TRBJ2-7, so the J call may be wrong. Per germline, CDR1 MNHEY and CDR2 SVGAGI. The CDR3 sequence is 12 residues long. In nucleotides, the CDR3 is TGTGCCAGCAGAACCTCAGGGTACGAGCAGTACTTC. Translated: CASRTSGYEQYF.

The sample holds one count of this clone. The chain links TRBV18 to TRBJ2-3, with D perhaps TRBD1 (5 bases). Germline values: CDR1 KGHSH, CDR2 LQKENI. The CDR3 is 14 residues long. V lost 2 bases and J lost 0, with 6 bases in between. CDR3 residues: CASSPGASTDTQYF. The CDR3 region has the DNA TGTGCCAGCTCACCAGGGGCCAGCACAGATACGCAGTATTTT.

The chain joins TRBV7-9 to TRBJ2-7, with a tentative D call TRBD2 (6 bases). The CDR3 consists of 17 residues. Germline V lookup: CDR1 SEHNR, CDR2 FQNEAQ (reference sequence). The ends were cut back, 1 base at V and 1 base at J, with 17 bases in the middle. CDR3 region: CASSLDSLEGGSYEQYF. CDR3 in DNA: TGTGCCAGCAGCTTAGACAGTTTGGAGGGAGGATCCTACGAGCAGTACTTC.

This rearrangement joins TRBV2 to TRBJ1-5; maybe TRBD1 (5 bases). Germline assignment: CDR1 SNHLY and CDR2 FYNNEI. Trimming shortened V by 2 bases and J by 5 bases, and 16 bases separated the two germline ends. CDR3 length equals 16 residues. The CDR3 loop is CASSELYGQGDQPQHF. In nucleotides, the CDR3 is TGTGCCAGCAGTGAATTATATGGGCAGGGTGATCAGCCCCAGCATTTT.

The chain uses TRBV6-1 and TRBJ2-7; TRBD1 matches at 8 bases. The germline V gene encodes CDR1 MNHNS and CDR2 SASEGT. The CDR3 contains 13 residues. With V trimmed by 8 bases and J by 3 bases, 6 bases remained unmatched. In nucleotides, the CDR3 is TGTGCCAGCGAGGACAGGGAAGTCTACGAGCAGTACTTC. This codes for CASEDREVYEQYF.

CDR3 amino acids: CASSYSPGQGGDEQFF. In DNA form, the CDR3 reads TGTGCCAGCAGTTACTCTCCGGGACAGGGCGGCGATGAGCAGTTCTTC. This chain joins TRBV6-6 and TRBJ2-1, with TRBD1 identical over 9 bases. This CDR3 contains 16 residues. Germline assignment: CDR1 MNHNY and CDR2 SVGAGI (reference sequence). With V trimmed by 0 bases and J by 8 bases, 8 bases remained unmatched.

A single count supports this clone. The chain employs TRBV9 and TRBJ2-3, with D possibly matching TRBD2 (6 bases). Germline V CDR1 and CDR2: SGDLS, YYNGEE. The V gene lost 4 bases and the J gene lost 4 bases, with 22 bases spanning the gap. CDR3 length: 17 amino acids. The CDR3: CASSPNEPWDFSDTQYF. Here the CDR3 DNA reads TGTGCCAGCAGCCCAAACGAGCCCTGGGACTTCTCAGATACGCAGTATTTT.

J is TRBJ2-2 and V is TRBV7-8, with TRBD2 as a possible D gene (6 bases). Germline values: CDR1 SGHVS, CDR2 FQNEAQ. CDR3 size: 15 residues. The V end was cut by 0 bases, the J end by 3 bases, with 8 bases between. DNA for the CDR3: TGTGCCAGCAGCTTAGCGGGACTTTACACCGGGGAGCTGTTTTTT. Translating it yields CASSLAGLYTGELFF.

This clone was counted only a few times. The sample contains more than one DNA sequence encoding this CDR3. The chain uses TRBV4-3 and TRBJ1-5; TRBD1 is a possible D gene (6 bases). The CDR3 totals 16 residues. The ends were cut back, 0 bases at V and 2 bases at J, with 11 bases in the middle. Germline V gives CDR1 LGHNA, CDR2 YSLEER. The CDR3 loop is CASSQDLRGGNQPQHF. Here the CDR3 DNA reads TGCGCCAGCAGCCAAGACCTCAGGGGTGGCAATCAGCCCCAGCATTTT.

CDR3 coding DNA: TGCGCCAGCAGTGAGTCGGGGGGGAGCTACGAGCAGTACTTC. Translating it yields CASSESGGSYEQYF. This chain joins TRBV10-2 and TRBJ2-7; 7 bases align to TRBD2. This CDR3 comprises 14 residues. V dropped 0 bases and J dropped 3; count of bases not matched to a gene: 2. Germline CDR1 and CDR2: WSHSY and SAAADI.

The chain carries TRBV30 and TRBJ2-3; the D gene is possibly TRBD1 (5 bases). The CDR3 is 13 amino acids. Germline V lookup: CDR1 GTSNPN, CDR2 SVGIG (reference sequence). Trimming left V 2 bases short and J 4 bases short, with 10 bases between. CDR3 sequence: CAWSFDSADTQYF. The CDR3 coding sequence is TGTGCCTGGAGTTTCGACAGTGCAGATACGCAGTATTTT.

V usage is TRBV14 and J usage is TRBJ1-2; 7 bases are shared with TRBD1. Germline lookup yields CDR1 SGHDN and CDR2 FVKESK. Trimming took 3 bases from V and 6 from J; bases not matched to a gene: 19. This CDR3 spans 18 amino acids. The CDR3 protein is CASSHSPGQTLTPHGYTF. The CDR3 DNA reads TGTGCCAGCAGCCACAGCCCGGGACAGACCCTTACGCCGCATGGCTACACCTTC. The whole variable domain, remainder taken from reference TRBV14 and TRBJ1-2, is EAGVTQFPSHSVIEKGQTVTLRCDPISGHDNLYWYRRVMGKEIKFLLHFVKESKQDESGMPNNRFLAERTGGTYSTLKVQPAELEDSGVYFCASSHSPGQTLTPHGYTFGSGTRLTVV.

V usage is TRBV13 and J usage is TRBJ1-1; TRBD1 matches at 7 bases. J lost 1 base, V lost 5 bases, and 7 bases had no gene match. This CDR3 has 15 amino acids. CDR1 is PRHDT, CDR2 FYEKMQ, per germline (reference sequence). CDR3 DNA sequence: TGTGCCAGCAGCGCGGCCGGGACAGCGAACACTGAAGCTTTCTTT. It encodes CASSAAGTANTEAFF.

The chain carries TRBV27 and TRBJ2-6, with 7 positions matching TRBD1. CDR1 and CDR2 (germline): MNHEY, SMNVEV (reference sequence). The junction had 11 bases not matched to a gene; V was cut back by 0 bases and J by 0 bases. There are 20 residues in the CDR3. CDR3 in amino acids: CASSLSPTGTPISGANVLTF. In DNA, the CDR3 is TGTGCCAGCAGTTTATCTCCGACAGGGACCCCTATCTCTGGGGCCAACGTCCTGACTTTC.

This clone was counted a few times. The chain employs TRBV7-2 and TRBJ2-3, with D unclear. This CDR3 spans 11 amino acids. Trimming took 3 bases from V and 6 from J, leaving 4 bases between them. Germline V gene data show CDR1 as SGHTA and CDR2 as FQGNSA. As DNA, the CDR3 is TGTGCCAGCAGCTTTCGGGATACGCAGTATTTT. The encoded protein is CASSFRDTQYF. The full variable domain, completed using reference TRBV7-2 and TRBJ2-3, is GAGVSQSPSNKVTEKGKDVELRCDPISGHTALYWYRQSLGQGLEFLIYFQGNSAPDKSGLPSDRFSAERTGGSVSTLTIQRTQQEDSAVYLCASSFRDTQYFGPGTRLTVL.

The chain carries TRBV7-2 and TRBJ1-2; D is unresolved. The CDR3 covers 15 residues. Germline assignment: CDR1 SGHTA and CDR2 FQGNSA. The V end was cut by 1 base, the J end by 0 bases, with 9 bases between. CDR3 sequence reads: CASSLVGETNYGYTF. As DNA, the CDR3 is TGTGCCAGCAGCTTAGTGGGAGAGACTAACTATGGCTACACCTTC.

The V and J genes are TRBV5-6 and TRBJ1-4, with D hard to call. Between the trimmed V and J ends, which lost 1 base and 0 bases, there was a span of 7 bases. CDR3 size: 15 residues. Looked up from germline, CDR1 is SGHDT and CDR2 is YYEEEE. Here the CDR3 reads CASSLLPATNEKLFF. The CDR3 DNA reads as TGTGCCAGCAGCTTGCTTCCAGCAACTAATGAAAAACTGTTTTTT.

The CDR3 protein is CASSTHGQETQYF. The CDR3 DNA reads as TGTGCCAGTAGTACTCACGGCCAAGAGACCCAGTACTTC. This chain uses TRBV19 with TRBJ2-5; D gene uncertain. Germline CDR1 reads LNHDA; CDR2 reads SQIVND (reference sequence). Trimming removed 4 bases at V and 1 base at J, with 7 bases between. The CDR3 runs 13 residues.

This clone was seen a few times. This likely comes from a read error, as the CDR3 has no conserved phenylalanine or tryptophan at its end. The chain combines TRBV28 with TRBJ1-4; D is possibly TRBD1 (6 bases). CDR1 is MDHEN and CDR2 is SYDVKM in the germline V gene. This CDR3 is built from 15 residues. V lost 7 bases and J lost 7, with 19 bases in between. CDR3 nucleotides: TGTGCCAGCACGGCCGACAGGAGGCTAATTGAAAAACTGTTTTTG. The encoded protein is CASTADRRLIEKLFL.

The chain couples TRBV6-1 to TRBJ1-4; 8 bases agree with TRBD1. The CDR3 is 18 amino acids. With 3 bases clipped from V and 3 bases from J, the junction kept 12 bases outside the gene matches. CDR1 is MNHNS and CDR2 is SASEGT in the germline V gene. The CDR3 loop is CASSEARGRLISNEKLFF. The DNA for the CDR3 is TGTGCCAGCAGTGAGGCCAGGGGGCGACTAATTTCTAATGAAAAACTGTTTTTT.

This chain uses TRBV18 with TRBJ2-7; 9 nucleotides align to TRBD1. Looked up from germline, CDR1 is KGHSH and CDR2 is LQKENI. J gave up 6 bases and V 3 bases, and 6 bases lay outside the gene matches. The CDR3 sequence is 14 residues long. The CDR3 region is CASSPRQGEGEQYF. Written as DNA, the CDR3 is TGTGCCAGCTCACCCAGACAGGGGGAAGGCGAGCAGTACTTC.

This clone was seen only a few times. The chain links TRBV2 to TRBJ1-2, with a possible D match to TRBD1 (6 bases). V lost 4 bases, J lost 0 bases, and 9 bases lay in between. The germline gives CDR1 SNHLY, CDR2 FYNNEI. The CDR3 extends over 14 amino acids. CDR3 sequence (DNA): TGTGCCAGCAGTGGCCAGGGGCCTAACTATGGCTACACCTTC. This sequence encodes CASSGQGPNYGYTF. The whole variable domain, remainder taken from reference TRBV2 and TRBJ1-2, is EPEVTQTPSHQVTQMGQEVILRCVPISNHLYFYWYRQILGQKVEFLVSFYNNEISEKSEIFDDQFSVERPDGSNFTLKIRSTKLEDSAMYFCASSGQGPNYGYTFGSGTRLTVV.

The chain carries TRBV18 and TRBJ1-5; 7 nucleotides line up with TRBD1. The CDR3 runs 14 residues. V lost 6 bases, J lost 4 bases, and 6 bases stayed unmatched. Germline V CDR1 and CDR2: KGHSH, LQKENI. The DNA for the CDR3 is TGTGCCAGCTCGCGACAGGGTCTAAATCAGCCCCAGCATTTT. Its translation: CASSRQGLNQPQHF.

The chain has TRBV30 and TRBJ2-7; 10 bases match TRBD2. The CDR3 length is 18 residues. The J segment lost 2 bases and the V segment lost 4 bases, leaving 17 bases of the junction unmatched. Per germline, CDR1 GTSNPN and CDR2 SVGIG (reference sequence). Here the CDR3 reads CAWNLDFSGGPSPYEQYF. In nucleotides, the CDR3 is TGTGCCTGGAACCTAGATTTTAGCGGGGGGCCCTCTCCCTACGAGCAGTACTTC.